The clone carrying this TCR beta chain has a handful of counts. Its antigen is not identified. This sample stems from a study of T cells after yellow fever vaccination. Study outcomes and limitations: Most clones from primary vaccination resurfaced after the booster (96% CD4, approximately 87% CD8). Any FACS-sorted repertoire could hold abundant clonotypes that contaminate it from the bulk population. A weaker secondary response peaked on day 5, the primary on day 15.

J was trimmed by 8 bases and V by 1 base; bases with no gene match: 3. The germline gives CDR1 SGHTA, CDR2 FQGNSA. The CDR3 contains 13 residues. UMIs and a universal primer site were added when TCR cDNA was made by 5'RACE template switching. Via MiXCR, TCRdb re-called the 5' RACE reads, giving one row per CDR3 protein. The sample comprises approximately 160,000 distinct CDR3 sequences, approximately 10% of which are singletons, and around 33% rests with the top ten. The gene calls are TRBV7-2 and TRBJ1-2, with 8 bases matching TRBD1. This TCR came from a man aged 18 to 29 who received the YFV17D yellow fever vaccine. The sample consisted of CD8+ T cells sorted from PBMCs, taken 45 days after the yellow fever booster vaccination. The CDR3: CASSLGTGFGYTF. The CDR3 region has the DNA TGTGCCAGCAGCTTAGGGACAGGGTTCGGCTACACCTTC.